This T cell receptor beta chain came from a study of blood T cell repertoires in COVID-19. Study details: The cDNA or gDNA used as material had been derived from T cells, B-cell-depleted T cells, or PBMCs.

In the source study's methods: Reference gene primer amplification in the assay estimated nucleated cell counts. The assay was immunoSEQ multiplex PCR, and TCRdb's table has in-frame clones only and misses some. That table supplies the V and J calls and clone size; D and trimming were determined from the DNA. The profile covers approximately 210,000 clones, with more than 70% appearing a single time and around 4.8% taken by the ten largest. V dropped 1 base and J dropped 6; count of bases not matched to a gene: 12. CDR3 length equals 18 residues. Looked up from germline, CDR1 is MNHEY and CDR2 is SMNVEV (reference sequence).

The chain employs TRBV27 and TRBJ2-1, with 10 bases that match TRBD2. The sequenced sample was peripheral blood. This clonotype originated in a human donor in a cohort sampled during active COVID-19. CDR3 sequence reads: CASSLLGRGSGRSNEQFF. In DNA form, the CDR3 reads TGTGCCAGCAGTTTATTGGGCCGGGGTAGCGGGAGGTCCAATGAGCAGTTCTTC.